The rows below give T cell receptor beta chains drawn from one sample of a study of cytomegalovirus exposure and HLA in healthy donors. TCRdb keeps only in-frame clones here, not all; method: immunoSEQ multiplex PCR. The repertoire holds 100,000 to 150,000 clones, with roughly three quarters as singletons. Source material: PBMCs. All receptors derive from a woman aged 55-70 years in good health and CMV-seronegative. Each CDR3 is given with its conserved first and last residue. A D gene is named only where the DNA matches it firmly. Size is omitted from some rows. Given values are once, few, many or a class for expanded clones.

V gene,J gene,D gene,clone size,CDR3 DNA,CDR3 protein
TRBV10-3,TRBJ2-7,TRBD2,few,TGTGCCATCAGTGAAGCGGGAGGCGGTGCCGAGCAGTACTTC,CAISEAGGGAEQYF
TRBV9,TRBJ2-2,NA,few,TGTGCCAGCAGCGTAGGGGGACGACAGGCCGGGGAGCTGTTTTTT,CASSVGGRQAGELFF
TRBV9,TRBJ1-1,NA,NA,TGTGCCAGCAGCCCCACAGGGCTGAACACTGAAGCTTTCTTT,CASSPTGLNTEAFF
TRBV19,TRBJ1-2,NA,NA,TGTGCCAGTAGTCTCGGGGGAGAGTATGGCTACACCTTC,CASSLGGEYGYTF
TRBV5-3,TRBJ2-3,NA,NA,TGTGCCAGAAGCCCCCGTACTCCTGGGCGGGCTAGCACAGATACGCAGTATTTT,CARSPRTPGRASTDTQYF
TRBV2,TRBJ2-7,TRBD2,NA,TGTGCCAGCTCCTCCTCTAGCGGGTCGAGCTACGAGCAGTACTTC,CASSSSSGSSYEQYF
TRBV28,TRBJ1-3,NA,few,TGTGCCAGCCATGCCGGGGGCTCTGGAAACACCATATATTTT,CASHAGGSGNTIYF
TRBV5-1,TRBJ1-1,TRBD1,NA,TGCGCCAGCAGCTTGGACAGGGGGGAGACACGTGAAGCTTTCTTT,CASSLDRGETREAFF
TRBV30,TRBJ2-1,TRBD2,NA,TGTGCCTGGAGTACCCGAGCGGGAACCCCCTCCTACAATGAGCAGTTCTTC,CAWSTRAGTPSYNEQFF
TRBV11-2,TRBJ1-5,TRBD1,NA,TGTGCCAGCAGCCCTGGACAGGGGTTAGGTCAGCCCCAGCATTTT,CASSPGQGLGQPQHF
TRBV15,TRBJ1-5,NA,NA,TGTGCCACCAGCAGGCAGTTCGGGCAGCCCCAGCATTTT,CATSRQFGQPQHF
TRBV30,TRBJ2-3,NA,NA,TGTGCCTGGAGTGTCAGGGCCGCTAGCACAGATACGCAGTATTTT,CAWSVRAASTDTQYF
TRBV4-1,TRBJ1-5,TRBD1,NA,TGCGCCAGCAGCCCCGGGACAGTAAATCAGCCCCAGCATTTT,CASSPGTVNQPQHF
TRBV6-5,TRBJ1-6,NA,NA,TGTGCCAGCAGCCGGACGGGGAATTCACCCCTCCACTTT,CASSRTGNSPLHF
TRBV28,TRBJ2-7,TRBD1,NA,TGTGCCAGCAGTTTCCCCCGGACAGGGACCTACGAGCAGTACTTC,CASSFPRTGTYEQYF
TRBV30,TRBJ1-2,NA,NA,TGTGCCTGGAGCAAACCGAGGACACGAGCTAACTATGGCTACACCTTC,CAWSKPRTRANYGYTF
TRBV6-5,TRBJ1-5,TRBD1,NA,TGTGCCAGCAGTTACGGACGAGCGGGACAGGGGGTGACCCAGCATTTT,CASSYGRAGQGVTQHF
TRBV28,TRBJ1-1,TRBD1,NA,TGTGCCAGCTCACTCACCCCGGGACAGGGGGCATCCTTT,CASSLTPGQGASF
TRBV7-8,TRBJ2-7,TRBD1,NA,TGTGCCAGCAGCCCCGGACAGGGTTCATCCTACGAGCAGTACTTC,CASSPGQGSSYEQYF
TRBV7-9,TRBJ2-2,TRBD2,NA,TGTGCCAGCAGCCCTAAACTAGCGGTCAGGACCGGGGAGCTGTTTTTT,CASSPKLAVRTGELFF
TRBV18,TRBJ2-5,NA,NA,TGTGCCAGCTCACCGACTTGGGGAGCGGAGACCCAGTACTTC,CASSPTWGAETQYF
TRBV7-6,TRBJ1-4,TRBD1,NA,TGTGCCAGCAGCCCGGACAGGGGGTGGGTTAATGAAAAACTGTTTTTT,CASSPDRGWVNEKLFF
TRBV4-1,TRBJ2-5,TRBD1,NA,TGCGCCAGCAGTCCAACCGGGACAGTGCTCCAAGAGACCCAGTACTTC,CASSPTGTVLQETQYF
TRBV27,TRBJ2-1,NA,few,TGTGCCAGCCCGAGTTTCAGGGCTGATGAGCAGTTCTTC,CASPSFRADEQFF
TRBV9,TRBJ2-7,NA,NA,TGTGCCAGCAGCGTAGAAGGAACTAGCTTCTACGAGCAGTACTTC,CASSVEGTSFYEQYF
TRBV27,TRBJ1-2,NA,NA,TGTGCCAGCAGTTTATCCCCACATTGCTACACCTTC,CASSLSPHCYTF
TRBV5-1,TRBJ1-2,NA,NA,TGCGCCAGCGGCCAGGGCACGTTAAAGGAGGGCTACACCTTC,CASGQGTLKEGYTF
TRBV5-1,TRBJ2-3,TRBD1,NA,TGCGCCAGCAGCATTCAACCCGGGACAGGGGGCACAGATACGCAGTATTTT,CASSIQPGTGGTDTQYF
TRBV13,TRBJ1-2,NA,NA,TGTGCCAGCACCCAGGGGCCGGGGGGCTACACCTTC,CASTQGPGGYTF
TRBV19,TRBJ2-5,TRBD1,NA,TGTGCCAGTAGTGGACAGGGAAGCGAGACCCAGTACTTC,CASSGQGSETQYF
TRBV2,TRBJ1-5,NA,NA,TGTGCCAGCAGGGGGGAGGGAGGCACCCAGCATTTT,CASRGEGGTQHF
TRBV5-1,TRBJ2-1,NA,NA,TGCGCCAGCAGCTTGGAAGGCGCTTGGACATACAATGAGCAGTTCTTC,CASSLEGAWTYNEQFF
TRBV10-2,TRBJ2-3,NA,NA,TGCGCCAGCAGACAGGGGGGGAGTACAGATACGCAGTATTTT,CASRQGGSTDTQYF
TRBV30,TRBJ1-2,NA,NA,TGTGCCTGGAGTGTACAAGGGGATGGCTACACCTTC,CAWSVQGDGYTF
TRBV27,TRBJ1-4,NA,NA,TGTGCCAGCAGTCGGGGTGATTCCCAAAAACTGTTTTTT,CASSRGDSQKLFF
TRBV5-1,TRBJ2-7,TRBD2,NA,TGCGCCAGCAGCTTGGTGACTAGCGGGGGGCATGAGCAGTACTTC,CASSLVTSGGHEQYF
TRBV5-1,TRBJ2-7,TRBD2,NA,TGCGCCAGCAGCCATCCGCCGACTAGCGGGAGTTCCTACGAGCAGTACTTC,CASSHPPTSGSSYEQYF
TRBV19,TRBJ1-4,TRBD1,NA,TGTGCCAGTTGGGACAGCTCTCGTTTCGCAACTAATGAAAAACTGTTTTTT,CASWDSSRFATNEKLFF
TRBV27,TRBJ1-2,NA,NA,TGTGCCAGCAAACCCCAGGGCCGCCTCGGCTACACCTTC,CASKPQGRLGYTF
TRBV19,TRBJ1-1,NA,NA,TGTGCCAGTAGTGATGCCGGGAGTCGGTTCACTGAAGCTTTCTTT,CASSDAGSRFTEAFF
TRBV6-5,TRBJ1-5,NA,few,TGTGCCAGCAGACCAGCGGCCGGGTTGGGACAGCCCCAGCATTTT,CASRPAAGLGQPQHF
TRBV2,TRBJ1-5,NA,NA,TGTGCCAGCAGTATACAGGCTTATAGCAATCAGCCCCAGCATTTT,CASSIQAYSNQPQHF
TRBV9,TRBJ2-1,TRBD2,NA,TGTGCCAGCAGGCCAGCGGGGGGCTCCTACAATGAGCAGTTCTTC,CASRPAGGSYNEQFF
TRBV5-1,TRBJ2-1,NA,once,TGCGCCAGCAGCTCCGCCAGGGTAACGGCCCTCTACAATGAGCAGTTCTTC,CASSSARVTALYNEQFF
TRBV28,TRBJ2-5,TRBD1,few,TGTGCCAGCAGTTCCCCCGACAGGGGCAAGACCCAGTACTTC,CASSSPDRGKTQYF
TRBV30,TRBJ1-2,TRBD1,NA,TGTGCCTTCCGGACAGGGGGGTCCTATGGCTACACCTTC,CAFRTGGSYGYTF
TRBV2,TRBJ1-1,NA,NA,TGTGCCACAAACCCTAACGCAGGGAAAGCTTTCTTT,CATNPNAGKAFF
TRBV7-8,TRBJ2-5,TRBD1,NA,TGTGCCAGCAGCCAGTGGGGACAGCAAGAGACCCAGTACTTC,CASSQWGQQETQYF
TRBV7-9,TRBJ1-2,NA,NA,TGTGCCAGCAGCTTAGCGCCGGTTTTTGAGACGGGGTATGGCTACACCTTC,CASSLAPVFETGYGYTF
TRBV2,TRBJ1-1,NA,few,TGTGCCATACCCTCCCGGGGGAGCACTGAAGCTTTCTTT,CAIPSRGSTEAFF
TRBV28,TRBJ1-6,TRBD1,NA,TGTGCCAGCAGGGGACAGGGTTACTATAATTCACCCCTCCACTTT,CASRGQGYYNSPLHF
TRBV7-9,TRBJ2-1,NA,NA,TGTGCCAGCAGCTTCGCCCTGGAGTGGGATGAGCAGTTCTTC,CASSFALEWDEQFF
TRBV12-5,TRBJ1-5,NA,NA,TGTGCTAGTGGTTCCTTCACAGGCGGCGGTGACAATCAGCCCCAGCATTTT,CASGSFTGGGDNQPQHF
TRBV28,TRBJ1-1,NA,NA,TGTGCCAGCAGTTCCCGACTTGGCACTGAAGCTTTCTTT,CASSSRLGTEAFF
TRBV7-9,TRBJ1-1,TRBD1,NA,TGTTCCAGCAGCTTAAGGACAGGGGAGGAGGCTGAAGCTTTCTTT,CSSSLRTGEEAEAFF
TRBV28,TRBJ1-2,TRBD1,once,TGTGCCAGCGCGCGCAGCGGACAGGGGACTGGGGGCTACACCTTC,CASARSGQGTGGYTF
TRBV10-1,TRBJ2-1,NA,NA,TGCGCCCGGACCCCTAGTTTCGGGACCTACAATGAGCAGTTCTTC,CARTPSFGTYNEQFF
TRBV28,TRBJ1-5,NA,NA,TGTGCCAGCAGCCCGAAGAGGCAGCATTTT,CASSPKRQHF
TRBV28,TRBJ1-1,NA,NA,TGTGCCAGCAGTGCCCCGTGGCAGATAGACACTGAAGCTTTTTTT,CASSAPWQIDTEAFF